This T cell receptor beta chain comes out of a study of shared clonotypes between healthy human individuals. General observations from the study: Naive subsets generally had larger estimated richness than memory subsets. For sorted subsets, rarefaction showed incomplete sequencing despite large depth.

Positively selected for CCR7, the CD45RO-negative cells used as naive CD8 cells excluded terminally differentiated effector memory CD45RA+ cells. Profiled with immunoSEQ multiplex PCR; TCRdb holds only in-frame clones, not every one. The data hold about 2 million clones, with about 95% observed a single time. A remark on this clone: What it binds is not known.

This TCR derives from a man aged 18 to 29 in good health. The sequenced sample was naive CD8+ T cells sorted from blood.

CDR3 sequence (DNA): TGCGCCAGCAGCTTGGGTGGGGGTCTCTATGGCTACACCTTC. It codes for CASSLGGGLYGYTF. V gene TRBV5-1 combines with J gene TRBJ1-2, with D tentatively TRBD1 (5 bases). Trimming left V 0 bases short and J 4 bases short, with 10 bases between. Per germline, CDR1 SGHRS and CDR2 YFSETQ. This CDR3 is built from 14 residues.